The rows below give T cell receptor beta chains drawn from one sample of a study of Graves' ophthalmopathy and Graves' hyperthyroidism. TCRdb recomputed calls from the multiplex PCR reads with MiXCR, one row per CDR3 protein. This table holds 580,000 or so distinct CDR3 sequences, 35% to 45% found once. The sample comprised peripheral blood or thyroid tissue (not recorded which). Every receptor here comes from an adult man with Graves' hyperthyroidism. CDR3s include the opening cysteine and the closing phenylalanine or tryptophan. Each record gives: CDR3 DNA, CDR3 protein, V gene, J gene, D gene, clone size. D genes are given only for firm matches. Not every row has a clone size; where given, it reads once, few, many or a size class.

TGTGCCAGCAGTCCGGGGGACAGGGGAGGGGGCAATCAGCCCCAGCATTTT	CASSPGDRGGGNQPQHF	TRBV12-3/TRBV12-4	TRBJ1-5	TRBD1	few
TGCGCCAGCAGCTCACGGGACACCGGGGAGCTGTTTTTT	CASSSRDTGELFF	TRBV5-1	TRBJ2-2	.	many
TGCAGCGTGTCCCCCCCTTACGGGACAGGGGAAGAGCCCCAGCATTTT	CSVSPPYGTGEEPQHF	TRBV29-1	TRBJ1-5	TRBD1	.
TGTGCCAGCAGCTGGGACAGGGCAGACAATGAGCAGTTCTTC	CASSWDRADNEQFF	TRBV7-2	TRBJ2-1	TRBD1	few
TGCAGCGAAGACCCGGGGGGGACCCAGTACTTC	CSEDPGGTQYF	TRBV29-1	TRBJ2-5	TRBD2	.
TGTGCCAGCAGTTTATGGACAGCCAGAAACACTGAAGCTTTCTTT	CASSLWTARNTEAFF	TRBV28	TRBJ1-1	.	.
TGTGCCAGCAGCCGAGGAAGGGACACCGGGGGCTCCTACGAGCAGTACTTC	CASSRGRDTGGSYEQYF	TRBV7-9	TRBJ2-7	.	.
TGCGCCAGCAGCTGGGACACCGGGCCACCTCGTGGCTACACCTTC	CASSWDTGPPRGYTF	TRBV5-1	TRBJ1-2	.	many
TGCAGTGCTCCCCAGACAGGGGGCAGATACGAGCAGTACTTC	CSAPQTGGRYEQYF	TRBV20-1	TRBJ2-7	TRBD1	many
TGTGCCAGTAGTATGGGGGGCGGAAACCTGATTACCTCTGGGGCCAACGTCCTGACTTTC	CASSMGGGNLITSGANVLTF	TRBV19	TRBJ2-6	.	many
TGCGCCAGCAGCCAGGGGATTTCGTCTGAAGCTTTCTTT	CASSQGISSEAFF	TRBV4-1	TRBJ1-1	.	.
TGTGCCACCAGTGCCCTAGGACTAGCGGGTTACAATGAGCAGTTCTTC	CATSALGLAGYNEQFF	TRBV24-1	TRBJ2-1	TRBD2	.
TGTGCCAGCAGTTACACCCAGGGGAGCCCTGAAGCTTTCTTT	CASSYTQGSPEAFF	TRBV6-5	TRBJ1-1	.	many
TGTGCCATCATTGGGGACCAGGGGAACACTGAAGCTTTCTTT	CAIIGDQGNTEAFF	TRBV6-5	TRBJ1-1	.	.
TGTGCCATCAGTGAGTCGAAGGGATCGGGCTACACCTTC	CAISESKGSGYTF	TRBV6-1	TRBJ1-2	.	.
TGCAGCGTTGATCTGGGTACAGAGGAGACCCAGTACTTC	CSVDLGTEETQYF	TRBV20-1	TRBJ2-5	.	.
TGTGCCAGTAGGGTTTTTCGGGACAGGGCATTCTACGAGCAGTACTTC	CASRVFRDRAFYEQYF	TRBV27	TRBJ2-7	TRBD1	.
TGTGCCAGCAGCTTGCTCGTTGCCGGTACTGAAGCTTTCTTT	CASSLLVAGTEAFF	TRBV5-6	TRBJ1-1	.	.
TGTGCCTGGAGTGTATTTTCGAACACTGAAGCTTTCTTT	CAWSVFSNTEAFF	TRBV30	TRBJ1-1	.	.
TGTGCCAGCAGCTTATATGCAGCGGGAACTACAGATACGCAGTATTTT	CASSLYAAGTTDTQYF	TRBV7-3	TRBJ2-3	TRBD2	.
TGTGCCAGCAGCAAAGCAGGGGGCACTGAAGCTTTCTTT	CASSKAGGTEAFF	TRBV7-3	TRBJ1-1	TRBD1	many
TGCGCCAGCAGCTCGAAAGGGGCAGCGGGAGGTTTGTTTTCCTACGAGCAGTACTTC	CASSSKGAAGGLFSYEQYF	TRBV5-1	TRBJ2-7	TRBD2	.
TGTGCCAGCAGCTTGGGGCCCTTCAATGAGCAGTTCTTC	CASSLGPFNEQFF	TRBV7-2	TRBJ2-1	.	few
TGTGCCAGCAGTGACACGATTAATCAGCCCCAGCATTTT	CASSDTINQPQHF	TRBV27	TRBJ1-5	.	.
TGTGCCAGCAGCTTAGGCGTCCGGCTAGGTGGTAACACTGAAGCTTTCTTT	CASSLGVRLGGNTEAFF	TRBV7-8	TRBJ1-1	.	.
TGTGCCAGCCTGGCTTCTGGACAGGGAACCTACGAGCAGTACTTC	CASLASGQGTYEQYF	TRBV28	TRBJ2-7	TRBD1	.
TGTGCCAGCAGCCAATCCCAGGGGACCGGGGAGCTGTTTTTT	CASSQSQGTGELFF	TRBV3-1	TRBJ2-2	.	few
TGTGCCAGCAGCTTTTCTGAGGACAGCCCAGAGACCCAGTACTTC	CASSFSEDSPETQYF	TRBV13	TRBJ2-5	.	many
TGTGCCAGCAGGGGACAGGCTCAGGGAGCCAAAAACATTCAGTACTTC	CASRGQAQGAKNIQYF	TRBV2	TRBJ2-4	TRBD1	.
TGCAGCGTTGATGGCGGACAGGGGACGAACACTGAAGCTTTCTTT	CSVDGGQGTNTEAFF	TRBV29-1	TRBJ1-1	TRBD1	.
TGTGCCAGCAGTCCTATGACCGGGACTAGAACCTACAATGAGACCCAGTACTTC	CASSPMTGTRTYNETQYF	TRBV6-1	TRBJ2-5	TRBD2	.
TGCGCCAGCAGCGCCGGGACAGGGGCAAACTATGGCTACACCTTC	CASSAGTGANYGYTF	TRBV5-1	TRBJ1-2	TRBD1	.
TGTGCCAGCAGGACTCGAAACACCGGGGAGCTGTTTTTT	CASRTRNTGELFF	TRBV12-3/TRBV12-4	TRBJ2-2	.	many
TGTGCCAGCAGGTCCCGGGACAGGGTTAACACCGGGGAGCTGTTTTTT	CASRSRDRVNTGELFF	TRBV6-6	TRBJ2-2	TRBD1	few
TGTGCCAGGACACAGGGGGCTAGCAATCAGCCCCAGCATTTT	CARTQGASNQPQHF	TRBV19	TRBJ1-5	TRBD1	few
TGTGCCAGTAGTATAGCGGGGCCAAGCTTCTACGAGCAGTACTTC	CASSIAGPSFYEQYF	TRBV19	TRBJ2-7	.	.
TGTGCCAGCAGCCCGTCGGGACAGGGGGCTTACGAGCAGTACTTC	CASSPSGQGAYEQYF	TRBV5-6	TRBJ2-7	TRBD1	.
TGCGCCAGCAGCCCAGCAAGGTCAGATACGCAGTATTTT	CASSPARSDTQYF	TRBV5-1	TRBJ2-3	.	.
TGCAGTGCTAGAGCTACCCGGGCCGGACAAGAGACCCAGTACTTC	CSARATRAGQETQYF	TRBV20-1	TRBJ2-5	.	many
TGTGCCAACAACGCGGACGGTGCTGGCTACAATGAGCAGTTCTTC	CANNADGAGYNEQFF	TRBV24-1	TRBJ2-1	.	few
TGTGCCATCAGTGGGACTAGCGGAGACTCCTACGAGCAGTACTTC	CAISGTSGDSYEQYF	TRBV10-3	TRBJ2-7	TRBD2	many
TGTGCCAGCACGCGGACAGGGATGTACGAGCAGTACTTC	CASTRTGMYEQYF	TRBV28	TRBJ2-7	TRBD1	.
TGTGCCACCAGTGACGGCGGGACCCGCACAGATACGCAGTATTTT	CATSDGGTRTDTQYF	TRBV24-1	TRBJ2-3	.	many
TGTGCCTGTAGTTTACCGGGACAGGGGGGCACTGAAGCTTTCTTT	CACSLPGQGGTEAFF	TRBV19	TRBJ1-1	TRBD1	.
TGTGCCAGCAGCGACCTGAGGACTGATAGTCAGCCCCAGCATTTT	CASSDLRTDSQPQHF	TRBV2	TRBJ1-5	.	many
TGTGCCATCAGTGAGTCAGGTCGGCGGGAAAAACTGTTTTTT	CAISESGRREKLFF	TRBV10-3	TRBJ1-4	.	once
TGTGCCAGCAGTGAAGACGGGACAGGGATTAACTATGGCTACACCTTC	CASSEDGTGINYGYTF	TRBV6-5	TRBJ1-2	TRBD1	many
TGCAGTGCTAGATTAGGGGGGAATCCTAATTCACCCCTCCACTTT	CSARLGGNPNSPLHF	TRBV20-1	TRBJ1-6	.	many
TGCGCCAGCAGCCAAGAGCCGGCGCATAATGAAAAACTGTTTTTT	CASSQEPAHNEKLFF	TRBV4-1	TRBJ1-4	.	few
TGTGCCAGCACAGACGGGTTGACCGAGTATGGCTACACCTTC	CASTDGLTEYGYTF	TRBV6-1	TRBJ1-2	.	many
TGTGCCACCAGCGGCCGGGACAGGGGGCTTTATGGCTACACCTTC	CATSGRDRGLYGYTF	TRBV15	TRBJ1-2	TRBD1	.
TGTGCCAGCAGTTCAGGCTTCGCCCGCGAGTGGGAGACCCAGTACTTC	CASSSGFAREWETQYF	TRBV6-1	TRBJ2-5	.	many
TGTGCCAGCAGCCAATATAAGGGAGGGGCTGCGGGCGGGGAGCTGTTTTTT	CASSQYKGGAAGGELFF	TRBV7-3	TRBJ2-2	TRBD2	few
TGTGCCAGCAGACCGGGGGGGGTAGGCACTGAAGCTTTCTTT	CASRPGGVGTEAFF	TRBV6-5	TRBJ1-1	.	few
TGCGCCAGCAGCTCCACTAGCGGCTCCTACAATGAGCAGTTCTTC	CASSSTSGSYNEQFF	TRBV5-1	TRBJ2-1	TRBD2	few
TGTGCCAGCAGTGAGGTCAGGGGTTACCAGCCCCAGCATTTT	CASSEVRGYQPQHF	TRBV2	TRBJ1-5	.	.
TGCAGTGCTAGAGGACGTCTAGCGGGAGTCAACGAGCAGTTCTTC	CSARGRLAGVNEQFF	TRBV20-1	TRBJ2-1	TRBD2	few
.	CASSFYICSARAGPPVYEQYF	TRBV7-2	TRBJ2-7	.	.
TGTGCCAGCAGCCGAGGGACGGGAAATCAGCCCCAGCATTTT	CASSRGTGNQPQHF	TRBV7-9	TRBJ1-5	.	.